Sequencing of this T cell receptor beta chain was carried out in a study of blood T cell repertoires in COVID-19. Study details: COVID-19 samples collected from the United States, Italy and Spain covered acute and convalescent phases.

Original handling: Estimates of nucleated cell counts were drawn from the amplification of reference gene primers. The protocol was immunoSEQ multiplex PCR, while the TCRdb copy is restricted to in-frame clones and leaves out a portion. V, J and clone size derive from that table, while D and trimming were established from the DNA sequence. The data show approximately 65,000 clones, approximately 94% seen once. The CDR3 has 11 residues. The germline V gene has CDR1 SGDLS and CDR2 YYNGEE. Trimming stripped 1 base from V and 7 bases from J, with 6 bases between. The TCR sequence derives from a man between 65 and 85 years old with active COVID-19. The chain is built from TRBV9 and TRBJ2-7; D gene ambiguous. Specimen: peripheral blood. In DNA, the CDR3 is TGTGCCAGCAGCGTATCGAGTGAGCAGTACTTC. Protein product: CASSVSSEQYF.